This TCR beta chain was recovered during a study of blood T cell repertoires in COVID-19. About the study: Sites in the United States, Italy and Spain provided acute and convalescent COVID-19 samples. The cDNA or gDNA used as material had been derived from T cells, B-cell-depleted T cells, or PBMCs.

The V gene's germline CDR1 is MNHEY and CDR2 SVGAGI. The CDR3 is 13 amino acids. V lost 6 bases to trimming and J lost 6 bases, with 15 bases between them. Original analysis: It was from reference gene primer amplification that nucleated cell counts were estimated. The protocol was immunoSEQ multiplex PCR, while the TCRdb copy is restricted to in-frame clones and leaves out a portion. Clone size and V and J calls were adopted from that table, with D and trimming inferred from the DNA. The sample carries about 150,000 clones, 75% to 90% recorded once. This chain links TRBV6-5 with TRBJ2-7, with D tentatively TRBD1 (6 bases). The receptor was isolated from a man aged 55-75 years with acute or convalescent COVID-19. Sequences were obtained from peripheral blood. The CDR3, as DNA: TGTGCCAGCAGGCAGGGGAACGGCGGCGAGCAGTACTTC. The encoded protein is CASRQGNGGEQYF.